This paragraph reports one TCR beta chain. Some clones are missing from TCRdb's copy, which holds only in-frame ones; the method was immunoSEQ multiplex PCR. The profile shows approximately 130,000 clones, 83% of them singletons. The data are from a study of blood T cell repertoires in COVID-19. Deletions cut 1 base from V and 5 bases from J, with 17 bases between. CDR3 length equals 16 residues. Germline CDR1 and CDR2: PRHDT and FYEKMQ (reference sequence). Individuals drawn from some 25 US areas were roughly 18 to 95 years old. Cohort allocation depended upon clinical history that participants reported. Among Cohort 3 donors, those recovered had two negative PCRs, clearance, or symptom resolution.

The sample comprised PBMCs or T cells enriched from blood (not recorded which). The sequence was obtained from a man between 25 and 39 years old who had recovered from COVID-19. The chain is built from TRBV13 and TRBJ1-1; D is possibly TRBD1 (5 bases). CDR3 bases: TGTGCCAGCAGCTTAGTGCGGGGCACCTCGGTAACTGAAGCTTTCTTT. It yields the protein CASSLVRGTSVTEAFF.